A selection of T cell receptor beta chains follows, all from one sample in a study of human T cells and chemical hapten exposure. TCRdb used MiXCR to reprocess the RACE reads, holding one entry per CDR3 protein. This sample has under 450,000 distinct CDR3 sequences, with more than 5% found just once. The specimen comprised whole blood, sampled in connection with sensitization to the hapten diphenylcyclopropenone (DPC). Every receptor here comes from a woman aged 18-29 years with alopecia areata. Some clones in this sample may be carry-over from other donors' samples. The CDR3 runs from the conserved cysteine through the conserved F or W. The order of the fields is J gene, clone size, CDR3 length, V gene, D gene, CDR3 DNA, CDR3 protein. The D gene is left open where the match is weak. Expanded clones get a size class; other rows say once, few or many, or leave the size out.

J gene: TRBJ1-4; clone size: few; CDR3 length: 15; V gene: TRBV14; D gene: TRBD1; CDR3 DNA: TGTGCCAGCAGCCCCCATACAGGGGACTACGAAAAACTGTTTTTT; CDR3 protein: CASSPHTGDYEKLFF
J gene: TRBJ1-5; clone size: NA; CDR3 length: 14; V gene: TRBV24-1; D gene: NA; CDR3 DNA: TGTGCCACCAGTGGTGTCAGGAGCAATCAGCCCCAGCATTTT; CDR3 protein: CATSGVRSNQPQHF
J gene: TRBJ1-4; clone size: many; CDR3 length: 14; V gene: TRBV7-9; D gene: TRBD1; CDR3 DNA: TGTGCCAGCAGCCCTTCAGGGGGTAATGAAAAACTGTTTTTT; CDR3 protein: CASSPSGGNEKLFF
J gene: TRBJ1-1; clone size: few; CDR3 length: 13; V gene: TRBV27; D gene: TRBD1; CDR3 DNA: TGTGCCAGCAGCAAGACAGGGGCCACTGAAGCTTTCTTT; CDR3 protein: CASSKTGATEAFF
J gene: TRBJ1-1; clone size: many; CDR3 length: 16; V gene: TRBV5-1; D gene: NA; CDR3 DNA: TGCGCCAGCAGCCTCTACGGGACGGAAGGATCCACTGAAGCTTTCTTT; CDR3 protein: CASSLYGTEGSTEAFF
J gene: TRBJ2-1; clone size: few; CDR3 length: 13; V gene: TRBV12-3/TRBV12-4; D gene: NA; CDR3 DNA: TGTGCCAGCAGCTCGGGACTTTGGGGTGAGCAGTTCTTC; CDR3 protein: CASSSGLWGEQFF
J gene: TRBJ2-1; clone size: few; CDR3 length: 15; V gene: TRBV11-2; D gene: NA; CDR3 DNA: TGTGCCAGCAACAGTGGGCAGCCCCCCAACAATGAGCAGTTCTTC; CDR3 protein: CASNSGQPPNNEQFF
J gene: TRBJ1-2; clone size: many; CDR3 length: 17; V gene: TRBV29-1; D gene: NA; CDR3 DNA: TGCAGCGTTGAAGGGTTTCGGCAGGGGCTTTTTGGGGATGGCTACACCTTC; CDR3 protein: CSVEGFRQGLFGDGYTF
J gene: TRBJ2-1; clone size: NA; CDR3 length: 18; V gene: TRBV7-2; D gene: NA; CDR3 DNA: TGTGCCAGCAGCTTAGGCCCCTCGATGCGAACTTGGGCTAATGAGCAGTTCTTC; CDR3 protein: CASSLGPSMRTWANEQFF
J gene: TRBJ2-4; clone size: few; CDR3 length: 18; V gene: TRBV6-5; D gene: TRBD1; CDR3 DNA: TGTGCCAGCAGTTACGGAGGGACAGGGGCTGGAGCCAAAAACATTCAGTACTTC; CDR3 protein: CASSYGGTGAGAKNIQYF
J gene: TRBJ2-3; clone size: few; CDR3 length: 16; V gene: TRBV28; D gene: TRBD2; CDR3 DNA: TGTGCCAGCAGTGAGGGACTAGCGAGGAGCACAGATACGCAGTATTTT; CDR3 protein: CASSEGLARSTDTQYF
J gene: TRBJ1-2; clone size: many; CDR3 length: 19; V gene: TRBV7-8; D gene: TRBD1; CDR3 DNA: TGTGCCAGCAGCTTAGAATATGCCCTCAGGCCACAGGGGGCTAACGGCTACACCTTC; CDR3 protein: CASSLEYALRPQGANGYTF
J gene: TRBJ2-6; clone size: NA; CDR3 length: 19; V gene: TRBV13; D gene: TRBD1; CDR3 DNA: TGTGCCAGCAGCTTAGGGGGGACAGTGGCTTCTATTGGGGCCAACGTCCTGACTTTC; CDR3 protein: CASSLGGTVASIGANVLTF
J gene: TRBJ2-3; clone size: NA; CDR3 length: 14; V gene: TRBV2; D gene: NA; CDR3 DNA: TGTGCCAGCAGGGAGACGGGTCCCACAGATACGCAGTATTTT; CDR3 protein: CASRETGPTDTQYF
J gene: TRBJ2-3; clone size: many; CDR3 length: 15; V gene: TRBV6-2/TRBV6-3; D gene: TRBD1; CDR3 DNA: TGTGCCAGCAGTCTCCGACAGGGGCGCACAGATACGCAGTATTTT; CDR3 protein: CASSLRQGRTDTQYF
J gene: TRBJ2-3; clone size: NA; CDR3 length: 15; V gene: TRBV24-1; D gene: TRBD2; CDR3 DNA: TGTGCCACCAGTGAGCCTAGCGGACCCACAGATACGCAGTATTTT; CDR3 protein: CATSEPSGPTDTQYF
J gene: TRBJ1-1; clone size: many; CDR3 length: 13; V gene: TRBV3-1; D gene: NA; CDR3 DNA: TGTGCCAGCAGCCCTAGAGAGGGTATGGAAGCTTTCTTT; CDR3 protein: CASSPREGMEAFF
J gene: TRBJ2-3; clone size: NA; CDR3 length: 14; V gene: TRBV4-3; D gene: NA; CDR3 DNA: TGCGCCAGAAGCCAGCTTACAGGCACAGATACGCAGTATTTT; CDR3 protein: CARSQLTGTDTQYF
J gene: TRBJ1-1; clone size: few; CDR3 length: 13; V gene: TRBV29-1; D gene: NA; CDR3 DNA: TGCAGCGTTGAAGCTCCGGCATACACTGAAGCTTTCTTT; CDR3 protein: CSVEAPAYTEAFF
J gene: TRBJ1-2; clone size: few; CDR3 length: 14; V gene: TRBV2; D gene: NA; CDR3 DNA: TGTGCCAGAGGACGGGAAGGAGCTAACTATGGCTACACCTTC; CDR3 protein: CARGREGANYGYTF
J gene: TRBJ2-1; clone size: few; CDR3 length: 13; V gene: TRBV6-6; D gene: TRBD2; CDR3 DNA: TGTGCCAGCAGTTACGCGGGGGGTGGTGAGCAGTTCTTC; CDR3 protein: CASSYAGGGEQFF
J gene: TRBJ1-6; clone size: NA; CDR3 length: 15; V gene: TRBV6-1; D gene: NA; CDR3 DNA: TGTGCCAGCAGTGAACTCCTCGTCTCGAATTCACCCCTCCACTTT; CDR3 protein: CASSELLVSNSPLHF
J gene: TRBJ2-1; clone size: few; CDR3 length: 15; V gene: TRBV12-3/TRBV12-4; D gene: NA; CDR3 DNA: TGTGCCAGCAGTTTCTACGGAAACTCCTACAATGAGCAGTTCTTC; CDR3 protein: CASSFYGNSYNEQFF
J gene: TRBJ2-5; clone size: NA; CDR3 length: 10; V gene: TRBV29-1; D gene: NA; CDR3 DNA: TGCAGCGTTGATAGGAGGAGGTGTTACTTC; CDR3 protein: CSVDRRRCYF
J gene: TRBJ2-1; clone size: many; CDR3 length: 15; V gene: TRBV11-1; D gene: TRBD1; CDR3 DNA: TGTGCCAGCAGCAACCGGGACAGTAAAGGCAATGAGCAGTTCTTC; CDR3 protein: CASSNRDSKGNEQFF
J gene: TRBJ2-3; clone size: few; CDR3 length: 14; V gene: TRBV28; D gene: TRBD2; CDR3 DNA: TGTGCCAGCAGCCAGCGGGGGGGCACAGATACGCAGTATTTT; CDR3 protein: CASSQRGGTDTQYF
J gene: TRBJ2-3; clone size: NA; CDR3 length: 15; V gene: TRBV7-2; D gene: NA; CDR3 DNA: TGTGCCAGCAGCTTACCGGTGTCTTACACAGATACGCAGTATTTT; CDR3 protein: CASSLPVSYTDTQYF
J gene: TRBJ2-7; clone size: few; CDR3 length: 15; V gene: TRBV27; D gene: TRBD1; CDR3 DNA: TGTGCCAGCAGTCCCAGGGACAGGGGAAGGTACGAGCAGTACTTC; CDR3 protein: CASSPRDRGRYEQYF
J gene: TRBJ2-3; clone size: few; CDR3 length: 15; V gene: TRBV6-2/TRBV6-3; D gene: NA; CDR3 DNA: TGTGCCAGCAGTTATTTCCAGGGGAGCACAGATACGCAGTATTTT; CDR3 protein: CASSYFQGSTDTQYF
J gene: TRBJ2-2; clone size: few; CDR3 length: 13; V gene: TRBV5-1; D gene: TRBD1; CDR3 DNA: TGCGCCAGCAGCAGGGACAGCGACCTTGAGCTGTTTTTT; CDR3 protein: CASSRDSDLELFF
J gene: TRBJ1-5; clone size: NA; CDR3 length: 16; V gene: TRBV6-5; D gene: NA; CDR3 DNA: TGTGCCAGCAGACCTTCACGGGTTGTAAGCAATCAGCCCCAGCATTTT; CDR3 protein: CASRPSRVVSNQPQHF
J gene: TRBJ1-1; clone size: few; CDR3 length: 14; V gene: TRBV10-3; D gene: NA; CDR3 DNA: TGTGCCACCCGTCGACGGGAAGGGAACACTGAAGCTTTCTTT; CDR3 protein: CATRRREGNTEAFF
J gene: TRBJ2-7; clone size: NA; CDR3 length: 14; V gene: TRBV10-3; D gene: NA; CDR3 DNA: TGTGCCATCAGTGACTACAGGTCGGGGTACGAGCAGTACTTC; CDR3 protein: CAISDYRSGYEQYF
J gene: TRBJ1-6; clone size: many; CDR3 length: 15; V gene: TRBV7-8; D gene: NA; CDR3 DNA: TGTGCCAGCAGCCCTAGGGACACCACTAATTCACCCCTCCACTTT; CDR3 protein: CASSPRDTTNSPLHF
J gene: TRBJ1-4; clone size: few; CDR3 length: 15; V gene: TRBV7-9; D gene: NA; CDR3 DNA: TGTGCCAGCAGCTTAGATTTGAGCCAGAATGAAAAACTGTTTTTT; CDR3 protein: CASSLDLSQNEKLFF
J gene: TRBJ1-1; clone size: many; CDR3 length: 14; V gene: TRBV7-9; D gene: NA; CDR3 DNA: TGTGCCAGCAGCCGGGTACAGCCGAGGGGAGAAGCTTTCTTT; CDR3 protein: CASSRVQPRGEAFF
J gene: TRBJ2-1; clone size: NA; CDR3 length: 16; V gene: TRBV11-1; D gene: TRBD2; CDR3 DNA: TGTGCCAGCAGCTTAGGTATAGCGGGGGAGTACAATGAGCAGTTCTTC; CDR3 protein: CASSLGIAGEYNEQFF
J gene: TRBJ2-5; clone size: few; CDR3 length: 14; V gene: TRBV24-1; D gene: NA; CDR3 DNA: TGTGCCACCAGTGATTCGGAGAGGGGAGAGACCCAGTACTTC; CDR3 protein: CATSDSERGETQYF
J gene: TRBJ2-3; clone size: few; CDR3 length: 17; V gene: TRBV6-6; D gene: TRBD1; CDR3 DNA: TGTGCCAGCAGTTACTCGTACGGGACAGGGGTCACAGATACGCAGTATTTT; CDR3 protein: CASSYSYGTGVTDTQYF
J gene: TRBJ1-2; clone size: many; CDR3 length: 12; V gene: TRBV2; D gene: NA; CDR3 DNA: TGTGCCAGCAGTGAAGATAACTATGGCTACACCTTC; CDR3 protein: CASSEDNYGYTF
J gene: TRBJ2-2; clone size: many; CDR3 length: 14; V gene: TRBV28; D gene: TRBD2; CDR3 DNA: TGTGCCAGCCGACTAGCGGAAAACACCGGGGAGCTGTTTTTT; CDR3 protein: CASRLAENTGELFF
J gene: TRBJ2-6; clone size: many; CDR3 length: 21; V gene: TRBV7-9; D gene: NA; CDR3 DNA: TGTGCCAGCAGCCCCCTCCCGGTCTCAGGGTTGCTCCTCTCTGGGGCCAACGTCCTGACTTTC; CDR3 protein: CASSPLPVSGLLLSGANVLTF
J gene: TRBJ1-3; clone size: many; CDR3 length: 16; V gene: TRBV7-9; D gene: TRBD1; CDR3 DNA: TGTGCCAGCAGCTGGGACAGGACGGCCTTTGGAAACACCATATATTTT; CDR3 protein: CASSWDRTAFGNTIYF
J gene: TRBJ2-1; clone size: many; CDR3 length: 14; V gene: TRBV3-1; D gene: TRBD1; CDR3 DNA: TGTGCCAGCAGTCGGACAGGGGGCAACAATGAGCAGTTCTTC; CDR3 protein: CASSRTGGNNEQFF
J gene: TRBJ2-7; clone size: once; CDR3 length: 14; V gene: TRBV10-3; D gene: NA; CDR3 DNA: TGTGCCATCAGTGAGGGGACACTCCTTTACGAGCAGTACTTC; CDR3 protein: CAISEGTLLYEQYF
J gene: TRBJ2-7; clone size: few; CDR3 length: 15; V gene: TRBV20-1; D gene: TRBD1; CDR3 DNA: TGCAGTGCTAGAGACTTCGGGACAGACTTCTACGAGCAGTACTTC; CDR3 protein: CSARDFGTDFYEQYF
J gene: TRBJ2-3; clone size: few; CDR3 length: 16; V gene: TRBV7-3; D gene: TRBD2; CDR3 DNA: TGTGCCAGCAGCCCCGGCAATAGCGGGGACACAGATACGCAGTATTTT; CDR3 protein: CASSPGNSGDTDTQYF
J gene: TRBJ2-7; clone size: few; CDR3 length: 14; V gene: TRBV27; D gene: NA; CDR3 DNA: TGTGCCAGCAGTTCCAGGACCCGCCAGTACGAGCAGTACTTC; CDR3 protein: CASSSRTRQYEQYF
J gene: TRBJ1-4; clone size: many; CDR3 length: 17; V gene: TRBV6-5; D gene: NA; CDR3 DNA: TGTGCCAGCAGTAAACCGGCGTTGGGGGGAATAATCGAAAAACTGTTTTTT; CDR3 protein: CASSKPALGGIIEKLFF
J gene: TRBJ1-6; clone size: NA; CDR3 length: 14; V gene: TRBV3-1; D gene: TRBD1; CDR3 DNA: TGTGCCAGCAGCCATGGACAGGGAAACTCACCCCTCCACTTT; CDR3 protein: CASSHGQGNSPLHF
J gene: TRBJ2-7; clone size: few; CDR3 length: 13; V gene: TRBV29-1; D gene: NA; CDR3 DNA: TGCAGCGTTGCCGACCAGGTGTCCTACGAGCAGTACTTC; CDR3 protein: CSVADQVSYEQYF
J gene: TRBJ1-1; clone size: many; CDR3 length: 14; V gene: TRBV7-3; D gene: NA; CDR3 DNA: TGTGCCAGCAGCTTACGGGGCCTGGGGACTGAAGCTTTCTTT; CDR3 protein: CASSLRGLGTEAFF
J gene: TRBJ2-5; clone size: few; CDR3 length: 13; V gene: TRBV5-1; D gene: NA; CDR3 DNA: TGCGCCAGCAGCACCGACTGGGGGGAGACCCAGTACTTC; CDR3 protein: CASSTDWGETQYF
J gene: TRBJ2-5; clone size: NA; CDR3 length: 17; V gene: TRBV6-2/TRBV6-3; D gene: TRBD2; CDR3 DNA: TGTGCCAGCAGCCAACCCCTAGCGGGGGGGAACCAAGAGACCCAGTACTTC; CDR3 protein: CASSQPLAGGNQETQYF
J gene: TRBJ2-3; clone size: NA; CDR3 length: 16; V gene: TRBV7-2; D gene: NA; CDR3 DNA: TGTGCCAGCAGCTTACGGGGGGCGCGTAGCACAGATACGCAGTATTTT; CDR3 protein: CASSLRGARSTDTQYF